The subject of this entry is one T cell receptor (beta chain). Its matching antigen is unknown. This sample was taken from a study of cytomegalovirus exposure and HLA in healthy donors. Whole-study results and caveats: A later analysis revealed that TCR association rates differed between HLA loci, peaking at DRB1 and bottoming out at HLA-C.

V dropped 9 bases and J dropped 0 bases, with 18 bases sitting between them. Germline V gene sequence: CDR1 SNHLY, CDR2 FYNNEI. CDR3 length: 16 amino acids. Primers included in the PCR were 60 Vbeta and 13 Jbeta primers. Only in-frame clones appear in the TCRdb table, and some are missing; sequencing was by immunoSEQ multiplex PCR. The sample has about 170,000 clones, under 90% seen once. The V call is TRBV2, the J call TRBJ1-5, with D hard to call. Sequencing used PBMCs. The origin of this receptor is a male donor in good health and CMV-seronegative. CDR3 sequence: CARIDIPPNSNQPQHF. The CDR3 DNA sequence: TGTGCCAGGATAGACATCCCCCCAAATAGCAATCAGCCCCAGCATTTT.